Listed below are T cell receptor beta chains from one sample, sequenced in a study of Ad26.COV2.S vaccination and SARS-CoV-2 variants. The data were produced by immunoSEQ multiplex PCR, yet TCRdb's version contains in-frame clones alone and is incomplete. The repertoire holds fewer than 900,000 clones, roughly 90% seen once, with roughly 1.5% in the top ten. The sequenced sample was peripheral blood, obtained in a trial of Ad26.COV2.S vaccine versus placebo. All receptors come from a person aged 18-65 years who received the Ad26.COV2.S COVID-19 vaccine or a placebo. CDR3s include the opening cysteine and the closing phenylalanine or tryptophan. A D gene is named only where the DNA matches it firmly. The size field is filled for only some rows; it gives once, few, many or a size class.

cdr3_nt | cdr3_aa | v_call | clone_size | d_call | j_call
TGTGCCAGCAGCCTACGAACAGGTCCCACAGATACGCAGTATTTT | CASSLRTGPTDTQYF | TRBV5-6 | - | - | TRBJ2-3
TGTGCCATCTTCGCTAGCGGGGGGCCGGGTACCGGGGAGCTGTTTTTT | CAIFASGGPGTGELFF | TRBV10-3 | - | TRBD2 | TRBJ2-2
TGTGCCAGCAGTTTGCCAGGAGTGCCGGAGCAGTACTTC | CASSLPGVPEQYF | TRBV6-6 | - | - | TRBJ2-7
TGCAGCGTTGGTTCAGGGTATGAGCAGTTCTTC | CSVGSGYEQFF | TRBV29-1 | - | - | TRBJ2-1
TGCAGCGTTTCCGTGGGGGGGCGAGGGAACACTGAAGCTTTCTTT | CSVSVGGRGNTEAFF | TRBV29-1 | - | - | TRBJ1-1
TGTGCCAGCAGCTTGAGGGGGCTCAGCACAGATACGCAGTATTTT | CASSLRGLSTDTQYF | TRBV7-2 | - | TRBD1 | TRBJ2-3
TGTGCCAGCAGCTTGGGGGGGTCTAATGAAAAACTGTTTTTT | CASSLGGSNEKLFF | TRBV5-4 | - | - | TRBJ1-4
TGTGCCAGCAGCAGGGACATCTACGAGCAGTACTTC | CASSRDIYEQYF | TRBV28 | - | - | TRBJ2-7
TGTGCCAGCAGCCCAGACCGCGCCACAGATACGCAGTATTTT | CASSPDRATDTQYF | TRBV7-2 | - | - | TRBJ2-3
TGTGCCAGCTCACCAGGGGACAGCCTTCAGTACTTC | CASSPGDSLQYF | TRBV18 | - | TRBD1 | TRBJ2-4
TGTGCCAGCAGCTCACTCGGGACAGGGGCCTACGAGCAGTACTTC | CASSSLGTGAYEQYF | TRBV9 | - | TRBD1 | TRBJ2-7
TGTGCCAGCAGCTCAGGCGGGACGGCCCAAGAGACCCAGTACTTC | CASSSGGTAQETQYF | TRBV11-2 | - | - | TRBJ2-5
TGCGCCAGCAGCTGGACTGGGTCAACTGAAGCTTTCTTT | CASSWTGSTEAFF | TRBV5-1 | - | - | TRBJ1-1
TGTGCCAGCAGCTGGGACAAGGGCCGGCAAGAGACCCAGTACTTC | CASSWDKGRQETQYF | TRBV5-6 | - | - | TRBJ2-5
TGCAGTGCTTCAAGGGGGACTGAAGCTTTCTTT | CSASRGTEAFF | TRBV20-1 | - | - | TRBJ1-1
TGTGCCAGCAGGGGACAGATGAACACTGAAGCTTTCTTT | CASRGQMNTEAFF | TRBV2 | few | TRBD1 | TRBJ1-1
TGTGCCAGCAGCGTAGCTGCAGGGCGGCAAGAGACCCGGTACTTC | CASSVAAGRQETRYF | TRBV9 | - | - | TRBJ2-5
TGTGCCAGCAGTTACTCAGGGTCCTCCTCCTACGAGCAGTACTTC | CASSYSGSSSYEQYF | TRBV6-5 | - | - | TRBJ2-7
TGTGCCAGCCGCCTGAGATGGGGCTACGAGCAGTACTTC | CASRLRWGYEQYF | TRBV6-5 | - | - | TRBJ2-7
TGTGCCAGTAGTATGGGGGTCGGCCAGCCCCAGCATTTT | CASSMGVGQPQHF | TRBV19 | - | - | TRBJ1-5
TGTGCCAGCAGCCTTTACTCTGGGGCCAACGTCCTGACTTTC | CASSLYSGANVLTF | TRBV5-4 | - | - | TRBJ2-6
TGTGCCAGCAGCGAGCGGGAGTGGGGTTACGAGCAGTACTTC | CASSEREWGYEQYF | TRBV6-5 | - | TRBD2 | TRBJ2-7
TGTGCCAGCAGTGGTTCCGGTTCCGGGGAGCTGTTTTTT | CASSGSGSGELFF | TRBV2 | - | - | TRBJ2-2
TGTGCCAGCAGCCAAGAGAGGACTAGCAACCGACGTGAGCAGTTCTTC | CASSQERTSNRREQFF | TRBV3-1/TRBV3-2 | - | TRBD2 | TRBJ2-1
TGTGCCAGCAGCCGGACCCGGGACACTCCCACAGATACGCAGTATTTT | CASSRTRDTPTDTQYF | TRBV7-9 | once | - | TRBJ2-3
TGTGCCAGCTCACCCCTGGGGCTGGCCCCCTACGAGCAGTACTTC | CASSPLGLAPYEQYF | TRBV18 | - | - | TRBJ2-7
TGTGCCAGCAGAGCGGGACAGTACAATGAGCAGTTCTTC | CASRAGQYNEQFF | TRBV7-9 | - | - | TRBJ2-1
TGTGCCACCCCGGACAGGGTGGGCTATGGCTACACCTTC | CATPDRVGYGYTF | TRBV10-3 | few | TRBD1 | TRBJ1-2
TGTGCCAGCAGTTTATTTCCCGGGGGTAACATTCAGTACTTC | CASSLFPGGNIQYF | TRBV27 | - | - | TRBJ2-4
TGTGCCAGCAGCCGGACGGGGGCTGGTAATTCACCCCTCCACTTT | CASSRTGAGNSPLHF | TRBV7-3 | - | - | TRBJ1-6
TGTGCCAGTAGTATTCGAATTGGGAGGGGCACCGGGGAGCTGTTTTTT | CASSIRIGRGTGELFF | TRBV19 | - | TRBD2 | TRBJ2-2
TGTGCCAGCTCACCACCAACAGGCCGGCAGGGCTACACCTTC | CASSPPTGRQGYTF | TRBV18 | - | - | TRBJ1-2
TGTGCCAGCAGCCAAACACAGGGGGCTGATGAAAAACTGTTTTTT | CASSQTQGADEKLFF | TRBV4-2 | once | TRBD1 | TRBJ1-4
TGCGCCAGCAGCCAAGATGAGGCAGGGGGCCTTGGCTACACCTTC | CASSQDEAGGLGYTF | TRBV4-1 | - | TRBD1 | TRBJ1-2
TGTGCCAGTAGTAGCACCGGGACACCCGAGCAGTTCTTC | CASSSTGTPEQFF | TRBV19 | once | - | TRBJ2-1
TGTGCCAGCAGCTCTAAACAACGTATCTCTGGAAACACCATATATTTT | CASSSKQRISGNTIYF | TRBV5-5 | once | - | TRBJ1-3
TGTGCCAGCAGCTCCGGGACCGCCGGGGTTCGGGCAGATACGCAGTATTTT | CASSSGTAGVRADTQYF | TRBV11-3 | few | - | TRBJ2-3
TGTGCCAGCAGCCAGGCGGGGGCGGCAACTAATGAAAAACTGTTTTTT | CASSQAGAATNEKLFF | TRBV3-1/TRBV3-2 | - | - | TRBJ1-4
TGTGCCAGCAGAAAAACCGGGAGCTCCTACGAGCAGTACTTC | CASRKTGSSYEQYF | TRBV25-1 | once | - | TRBJ2-7
TGTGCCAGCAGCCCACAGGGGTCCCATGGCTACACCTTC | CASSPQGSHGYTF | TRBV9 | few | TRBD1 | TRBJ1-2
TGTGCCAGCAGTCGATTTTACGACAGAAGTTATAGCAATCAGCCCCAGCATTTT | CASSRFYDRSYSNQPQHF | TRBV27 | - | - | TRBJ1-5
TGTGCCACCAGTGAGGCGGGAGGCGACTCCTACAATGAGCAGTTCTTC | CATSEAGGDSYNEQFF | TRBV24-1 | - | TRBD2 | TRBJ2-1
TGTGCCAGCAGTTGGGGGCCAACTAATGAAAAACTGTTTTTT | CASSWGPTNEKLFF | TRBV6-6 | - | - | TRBJ1-4
TGCGCCAGCAGCCAAGATCACGTGACTAGTCTGTTCTTC | CASSQDHVTSLFF | TRBV4-3 | - | - | TRBJ2-1
TGTGCCAGCACTTTGACAGGGGGCGGCACTGAAGCTTTCTTT | CASTLTGGGTEAFF | TRBV6-5 | - | TRBD1 | TRBJ1-1
TGCGCCAGCAGCTCGACATTGGCGGTGGAGGGCTACACCTTC | CASSSTLAVEGYTF | TRBV5-1 | - | - | TRBJ1-2
TGTGCCAGCAGCTCCTATCCTAGCGGGAGGGTTGATACGCAGTATTTT | CASSSYPSGRVDTQYF | TRBV5-6 | - | TRBD2 | TRBJ2-3
TGTGCCAGCAGCTTAGCAGGCGCCGTGGGTGAAAAACTGTTTTTT | CASSLAGAVGEKLFF | TRBV7-9 | - | - | TRBJ1-4
TGCGCCAGCAGCCCGGGGGACAGGGGGAGCACAGATACGCAGTATTTT | CASSPGDRGSTDTQYF | TRBV5-1 | few | TRBD1 | TRBJ2-3
TGTGCCAGCAGCTTAGAAGGGGGAAGGGTGTTCTTC | CASSLEGGRVFF | TRBV11-3 | - | - | TRBJ2-1
TGTGCCTGCAGGAGGGCGGATAGCAATCAGCCCCAGCATTTT | CACRRADSNQPQHF | TRBV30 | - | - | TRBJ1-5
TGCGCCAGCAGCTCCTACAAAATTAGCGGGAGGGCCTCCTACGAGCAGTACTTC | CASSSYKISGRASYEQYF | TRBV5-1 | - | TRBD2 | TRBJ2-7
TGTGCCAGCAGCCTAGGGGGCACCAAAAACATTCAGTACTTC | CASSLGGTKNIQYF | TRBV11-3 | - | TRBD1 | TRBJ2-4
TGTGCCAGCAGCGAGCCCGCGACAGAAGGAGGCACCGGGGAGCTGTTTTTT | CASSEPATEGGTGELFF | TRBV9 | once | - | TRBJ2-2
TGTGCCAGCAGTGAAGGGGACGGGGGCCCGACCTACGAGCAGTACTTC | CASSEGDGGPTYEQYF | TRBV6-1 | - | - | TRBJ2-7